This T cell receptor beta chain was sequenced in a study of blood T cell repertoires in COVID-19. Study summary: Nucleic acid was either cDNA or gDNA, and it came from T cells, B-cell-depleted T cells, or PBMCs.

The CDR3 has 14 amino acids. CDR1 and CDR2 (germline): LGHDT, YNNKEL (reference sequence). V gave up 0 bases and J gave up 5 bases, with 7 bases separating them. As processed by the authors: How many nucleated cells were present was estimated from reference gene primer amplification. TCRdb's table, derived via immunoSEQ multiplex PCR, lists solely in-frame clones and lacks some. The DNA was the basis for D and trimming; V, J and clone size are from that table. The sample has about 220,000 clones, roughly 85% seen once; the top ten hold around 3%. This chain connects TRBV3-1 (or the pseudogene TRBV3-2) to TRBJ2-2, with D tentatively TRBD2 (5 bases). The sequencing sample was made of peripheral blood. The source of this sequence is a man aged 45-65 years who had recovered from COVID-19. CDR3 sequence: CASSQEWRTGELFF. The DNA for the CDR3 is TGTGCCAGCAGCCAAGAATGGAGGACCGGGGAGCTGTTTTTT.